The rows below give T cell receptor beta chains drawn from one sample of a study of coeliac disease. Clones were sequenced by immunoSEQ multiplex PCR, and TCRdb holds only the in-frame ones, with some missing. Of some 1,000 clones listed, 55% to 75% are singletons. What was sequenced was intraepithelial lymphocytes from the gut. The receptors here all came from a human donor without celiac disease. The conserved cysteine and the conserved F or W are not part of the CDR3 here. D genes are given only for firm matches.

D: TRBD1; J: TRBJ2-7; V: TRBV12-5; CDR3: ASGQDRGPYEQY
D: TRBD2; J: TRBJ2-1; V: TRBV7-9; CDR3: ASSRAGGGYNEQF
D: TRBD1; J: TRBJ2-2; V: TRBV7-6; CDR3: ASSFGQGVLSGELF
D: TRBD1; J: TRBJ2-7; V: TRBV7-2; CDR3: ASSSRQGTTYEQY
D: NA; J: TRBJ1-4; V: TRBV7-9; CDR3: ASTLRGEGAEKLF
D: TRBD2; J: TRBJ2-7; V: TRBV27; CDR3: ASSFTAGGGEQY
D: NA; J: TRBJ1-2; V: TRBV18; CDR3: ASSVVKGHLKTYGYT
D: TRBD1; J: TRBJ1-1; V: TRBV7-6; CDR3: ASSLGTGGAEAF
D: TRBD1; J: TRBJ2-3; V: TRBV2; CDR3: ASSGTGGTDTQY
D: NA; J: TRBJ2-7; V: TRBV7-9; CDR3: ASSVPGASYEQY
D: NA; J: TRBJ1-5; V: TRBV6-6; CDR3: ASSLGGEGNQPQH
D: TRBD1; J: TRBJ1-1; V: TRBV6-5; CDR3: VDRALLNTEAF
D: TRBD1; J: TRBJ1-1; V: TRBV5-1; CDR3: ASSPGQGSTEAF
D: NA; J: TRBJ2-2; V: TRBV5-1; CDR3: ASSLYPGTGELF
D: NA; J: TRBJ1-1; V: TRBV19; CDR3: ASSMGGLTEAF
D: NA; J: TRBJ2-7; V: TRBV4-3; CDR3: ASSSGLGLSYEQY
D: TRBD1; J: TRBJ1-3; V: TRBV4-2; CDR3: ASSPWTGDENTIY
D: TRBD2; J: TRBJ2-7; V: TRBV6-5; CDR3: ASSSGGRDSYEQY
D: TRBD1; J: TRBJ1-1; V: TRBV2; CDR3: ASSEYLDLGQGNTEAF
D: NA; J: TRBJ2-7; V: TRBV2; CDR3: ASSEGTGKSYEQY